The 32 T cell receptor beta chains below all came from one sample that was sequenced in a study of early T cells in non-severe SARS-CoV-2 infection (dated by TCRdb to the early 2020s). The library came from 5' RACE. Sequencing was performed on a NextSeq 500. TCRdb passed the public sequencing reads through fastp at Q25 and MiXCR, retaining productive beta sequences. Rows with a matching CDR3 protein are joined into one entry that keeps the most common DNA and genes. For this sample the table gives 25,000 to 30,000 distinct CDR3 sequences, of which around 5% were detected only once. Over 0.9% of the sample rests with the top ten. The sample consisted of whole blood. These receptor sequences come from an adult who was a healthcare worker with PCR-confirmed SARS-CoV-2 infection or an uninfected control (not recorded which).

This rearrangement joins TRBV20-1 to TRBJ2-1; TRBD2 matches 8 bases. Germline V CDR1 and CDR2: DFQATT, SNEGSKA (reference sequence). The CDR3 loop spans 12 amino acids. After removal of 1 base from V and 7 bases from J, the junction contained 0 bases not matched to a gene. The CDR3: CSARGLANEQFF. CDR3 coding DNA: TGCAGTGCTAGAGGACTAGCGAATGAGCAGTTCTTC.

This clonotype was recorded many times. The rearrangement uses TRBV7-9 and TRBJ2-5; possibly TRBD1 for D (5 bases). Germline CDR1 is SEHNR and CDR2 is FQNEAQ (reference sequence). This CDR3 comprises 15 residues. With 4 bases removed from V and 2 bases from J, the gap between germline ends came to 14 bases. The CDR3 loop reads CASSSMLQEQETQYF. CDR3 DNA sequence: TGTGCCAGCAGCTCGATGCTACAGGAGCAAGAGACCCAGTACTTC.

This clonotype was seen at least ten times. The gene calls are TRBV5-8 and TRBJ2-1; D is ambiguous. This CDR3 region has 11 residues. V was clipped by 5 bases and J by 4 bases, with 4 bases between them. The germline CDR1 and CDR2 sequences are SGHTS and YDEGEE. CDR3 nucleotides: TGTGCCAGCAGAGCGTACAATGAGCAGTTCTTC. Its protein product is CASRAYNEQFF.

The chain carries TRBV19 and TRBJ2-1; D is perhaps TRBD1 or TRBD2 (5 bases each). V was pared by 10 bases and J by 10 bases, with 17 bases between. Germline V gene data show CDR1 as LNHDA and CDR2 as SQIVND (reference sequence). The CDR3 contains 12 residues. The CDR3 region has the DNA TGTGCCACCGCATTATGGGGCGGGGAGCAGTTCTTC. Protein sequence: CATALWGGEQFF.

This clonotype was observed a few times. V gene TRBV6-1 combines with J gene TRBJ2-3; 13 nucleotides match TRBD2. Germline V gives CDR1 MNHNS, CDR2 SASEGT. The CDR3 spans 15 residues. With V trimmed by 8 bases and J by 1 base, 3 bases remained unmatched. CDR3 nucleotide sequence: TGTGCCAGCGAGGGGACTAGCGGGGGCACAGATACGCAGTATTTT. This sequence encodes CASEGTSGGTDTQYF.

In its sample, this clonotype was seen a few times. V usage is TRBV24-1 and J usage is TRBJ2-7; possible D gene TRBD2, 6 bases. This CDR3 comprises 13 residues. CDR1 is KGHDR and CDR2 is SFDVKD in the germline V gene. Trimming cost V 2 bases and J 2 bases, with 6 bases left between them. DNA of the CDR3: TGTGCCACCAGTGATTCGGGGGCCTACGAGCAGTACTTC. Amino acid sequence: CATSDSGAYEQYF.

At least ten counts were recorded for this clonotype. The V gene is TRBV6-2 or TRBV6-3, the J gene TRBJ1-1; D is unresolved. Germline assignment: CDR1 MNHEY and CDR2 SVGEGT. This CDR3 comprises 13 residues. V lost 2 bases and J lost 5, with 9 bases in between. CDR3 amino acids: CASSYNPETEAFF. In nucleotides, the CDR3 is TGTGCCAGCAGTTACAACCCAGAAACTGAAGCTTTCTTT.

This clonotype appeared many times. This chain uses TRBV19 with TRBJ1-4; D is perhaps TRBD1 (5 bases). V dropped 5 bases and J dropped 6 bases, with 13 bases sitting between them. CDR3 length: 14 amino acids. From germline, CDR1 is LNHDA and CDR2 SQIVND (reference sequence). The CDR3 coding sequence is TGTGCCAGTAGTTTCCAGGGTGTACATGAAAAACTGTTTTTT. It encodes CASSFQGVHEKLFF.

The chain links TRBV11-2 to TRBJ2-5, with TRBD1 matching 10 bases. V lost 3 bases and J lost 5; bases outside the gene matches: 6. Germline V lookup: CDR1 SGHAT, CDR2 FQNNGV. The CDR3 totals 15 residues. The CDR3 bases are TGTGCCAGCAGCTTGCGGACAGGGGGGCTCGAGACCCAGTACTTC. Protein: CASSLRTGGLETQYF.

CDR3 amino acids: CASSTRESRPQHF. The CDR3 bases are TGTGCCAGCAGTACGAGGGAGTCGCGGCCCCAGCATTTT. The gene calls are TRBV12-3 or TRBV12-4 and TRBJ1-5; D is unclear. V was shortened by 5 bases and J by 9 bases, with 14 bases between the two germline ends. The CDR3 is 13 residues long.

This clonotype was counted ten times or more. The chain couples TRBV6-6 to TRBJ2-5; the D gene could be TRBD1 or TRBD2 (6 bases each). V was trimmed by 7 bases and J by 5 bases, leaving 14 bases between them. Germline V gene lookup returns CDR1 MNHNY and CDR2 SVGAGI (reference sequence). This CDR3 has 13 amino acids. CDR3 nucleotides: TGTGCCAGCATTCGGGGGCCTGGGGAGACCCAGTACTTC. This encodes CASIRGPGETQYF.

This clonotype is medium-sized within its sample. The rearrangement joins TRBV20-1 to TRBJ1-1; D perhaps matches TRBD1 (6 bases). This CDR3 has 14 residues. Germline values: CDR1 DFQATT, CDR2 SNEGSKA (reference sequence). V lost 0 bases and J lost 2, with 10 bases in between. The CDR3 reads CSARETGSNTEAFF. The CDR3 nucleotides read TGCAGTGCTAGAGAGACAGGTTCCAACACTGAAGCTTTCTTT.

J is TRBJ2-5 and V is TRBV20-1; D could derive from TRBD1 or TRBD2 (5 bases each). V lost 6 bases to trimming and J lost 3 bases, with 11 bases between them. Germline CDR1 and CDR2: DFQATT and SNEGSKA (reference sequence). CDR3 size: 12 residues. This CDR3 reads CSASRGEETQYF. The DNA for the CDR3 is TGCAGTGCCAGTCGAGGGGAAGAGACCCAGTACTTC.

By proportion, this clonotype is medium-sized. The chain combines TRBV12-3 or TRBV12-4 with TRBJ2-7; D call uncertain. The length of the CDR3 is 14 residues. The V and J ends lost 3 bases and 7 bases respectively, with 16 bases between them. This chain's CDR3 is CASSFHLPLGEQYF. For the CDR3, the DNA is TGTGCCAGCAGTTTTCATCTTCCCCTGGGGGAGCAGTACTTC.

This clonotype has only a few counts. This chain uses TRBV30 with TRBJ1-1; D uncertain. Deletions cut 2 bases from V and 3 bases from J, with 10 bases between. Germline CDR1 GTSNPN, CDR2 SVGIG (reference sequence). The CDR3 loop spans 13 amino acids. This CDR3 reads CAWSKEGDTEAFF. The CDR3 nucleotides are TGTGCCTGGAGTAAGGAGGGAGACACTGAAGCTTTCTTT. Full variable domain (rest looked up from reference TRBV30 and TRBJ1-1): SQTIHQWPATLVQPVGSPLSLECTVEGTSNPNLYWYRQAAGRGLQLLFYSVGIGQISSEVPQNLSASRPQDRQFILSSKKLLLSDSGFYLCAWSKEGDTEAFFGQGTRLTVV.

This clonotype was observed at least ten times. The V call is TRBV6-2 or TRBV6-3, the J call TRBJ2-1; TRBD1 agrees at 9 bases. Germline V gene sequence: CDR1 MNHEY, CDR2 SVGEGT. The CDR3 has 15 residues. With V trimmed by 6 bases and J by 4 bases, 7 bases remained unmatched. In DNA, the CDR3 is TGTGCCAGCAGCCACACAGGGGGCGCATACAATGAGCAGTTCTTC. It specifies CASSHTGGAYNEQFF.

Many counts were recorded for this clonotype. CDR3 nucleotide sequence: TGTGCCAGCAGTTACGGGGCCGGGGAGCTGTTTTTT. It is translated as CASSYGAGELFF. This chain uses TRBV6-5 with TRBJ2-2, with D unresolved. The germline gives CDR1 MNHEY, CDR2 SVGAGI. This CDR3 region has 12 residues. V was pared by 2 bases and J by 6 bases, with 4 bases between.

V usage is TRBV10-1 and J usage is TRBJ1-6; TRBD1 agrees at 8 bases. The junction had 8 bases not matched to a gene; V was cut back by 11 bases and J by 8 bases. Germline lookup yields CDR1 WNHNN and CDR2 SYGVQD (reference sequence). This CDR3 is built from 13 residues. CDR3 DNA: TGCGCCTCGTCCCGGGACAGGTATTCACCCCTCCACTTT. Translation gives CASSRDRYSPLHF.

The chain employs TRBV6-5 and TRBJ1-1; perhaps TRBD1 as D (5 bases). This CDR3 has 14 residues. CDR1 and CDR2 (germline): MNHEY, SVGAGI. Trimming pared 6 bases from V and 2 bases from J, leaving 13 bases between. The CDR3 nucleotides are TGTGCCAGCAGACCGGGGGGATTAAACACTGAAGCTTTCTTT. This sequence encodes CASRPGGLNTEAFF.

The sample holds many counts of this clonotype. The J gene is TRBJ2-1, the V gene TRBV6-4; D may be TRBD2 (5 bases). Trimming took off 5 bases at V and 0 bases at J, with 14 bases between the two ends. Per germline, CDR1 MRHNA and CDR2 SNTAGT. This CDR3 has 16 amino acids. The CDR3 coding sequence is TGTGCCAGCAGTCTAGGACTCCCAGTCTCCTACAATGAGCAGTTCTTC. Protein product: CASSLGLPVSYNEQFF.

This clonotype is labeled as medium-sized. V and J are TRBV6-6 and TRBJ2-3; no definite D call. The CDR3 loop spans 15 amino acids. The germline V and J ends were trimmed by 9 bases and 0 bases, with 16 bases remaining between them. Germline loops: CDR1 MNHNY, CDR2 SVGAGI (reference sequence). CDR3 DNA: TGTGCCAGTACCCCGGCGGCGACGAGCACAGATACGCAGTATTTT. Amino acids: CASTPAATSTDTQYF.

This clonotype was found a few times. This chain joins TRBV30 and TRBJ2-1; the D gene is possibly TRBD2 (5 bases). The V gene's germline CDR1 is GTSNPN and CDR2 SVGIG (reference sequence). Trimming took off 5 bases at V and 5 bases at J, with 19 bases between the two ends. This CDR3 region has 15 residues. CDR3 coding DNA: TGTGCCTGGGCGGGCGGAAGATACATCGACAATGAGCAGTTCTTC. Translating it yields CAWAGGRYIDNEQFF.

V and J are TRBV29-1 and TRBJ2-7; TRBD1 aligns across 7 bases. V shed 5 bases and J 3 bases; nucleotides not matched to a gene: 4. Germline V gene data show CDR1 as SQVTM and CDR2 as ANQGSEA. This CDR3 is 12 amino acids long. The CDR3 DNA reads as TGCAGCGTTTGGGACAGAGACTACGAGCAGTACTTC. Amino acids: CSVWDRDYEQYF.

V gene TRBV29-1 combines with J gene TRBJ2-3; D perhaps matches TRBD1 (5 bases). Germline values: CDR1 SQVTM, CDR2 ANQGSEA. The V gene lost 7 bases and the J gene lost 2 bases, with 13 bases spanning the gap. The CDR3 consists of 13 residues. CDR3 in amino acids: CSAGQITTDTQYF. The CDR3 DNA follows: TGCAGCGCCGGACAAATCACCACAGATACGCAGTATTTT.

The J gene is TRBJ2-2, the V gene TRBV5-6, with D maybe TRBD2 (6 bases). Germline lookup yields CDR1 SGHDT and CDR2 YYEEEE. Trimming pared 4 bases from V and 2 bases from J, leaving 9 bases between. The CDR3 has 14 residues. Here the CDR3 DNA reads TGTGCCAGCAGCGCCGGACTAAACACCGGGGAGCTGTTTTTT. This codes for CASSAGLNTGELFF.

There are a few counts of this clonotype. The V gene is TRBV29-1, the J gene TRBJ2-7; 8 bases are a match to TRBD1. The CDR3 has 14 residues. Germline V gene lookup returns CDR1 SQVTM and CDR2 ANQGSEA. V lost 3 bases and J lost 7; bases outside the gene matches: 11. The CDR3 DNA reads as TGCAGCGTTGAGGCAGACAGGGGCAGTGGGGAGCAGTACTTC. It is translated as CSVEADRGSGEQYF.

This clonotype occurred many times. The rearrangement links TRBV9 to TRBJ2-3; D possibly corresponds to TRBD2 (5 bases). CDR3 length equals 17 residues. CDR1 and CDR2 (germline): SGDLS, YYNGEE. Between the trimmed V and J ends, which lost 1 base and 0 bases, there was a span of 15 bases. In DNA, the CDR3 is TGTGCCAGCAGCGTAAATGGAGGAGACCCTAGCACAGATACGCAGTATTTT. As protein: CASSVNGGDPSTDTQYF.

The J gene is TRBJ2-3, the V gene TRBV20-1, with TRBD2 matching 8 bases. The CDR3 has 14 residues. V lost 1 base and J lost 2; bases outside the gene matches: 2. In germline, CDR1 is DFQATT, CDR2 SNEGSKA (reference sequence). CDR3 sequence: CSARVSGATDTQYF. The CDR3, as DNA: TGCAGTGCTAGAGTTAGCGGGGCCACAGATACGCAGTATTTT.

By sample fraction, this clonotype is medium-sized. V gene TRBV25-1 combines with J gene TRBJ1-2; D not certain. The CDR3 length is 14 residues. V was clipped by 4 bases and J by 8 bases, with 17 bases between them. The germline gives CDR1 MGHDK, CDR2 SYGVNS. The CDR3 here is CASSGHGLMGGYTF. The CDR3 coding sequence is TGTGCCAGCAGTGGTCACGGTCTTATGGGCGGCTACACCTTC.

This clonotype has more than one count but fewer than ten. Written as DNA, the CDR3 is TGTGCCACAACAACCGGGACTAGCTACAATGAGCAGTTCTTC. This gives the protein CATTTGTSYNEQFF. V usage is TRBV7-9 and J usage is TRBJ2-1, with 8 nucleotides matching TRBD2. J lost 3 bases, V lost 10 bases, and 8 bases had no gene match. CDR3 size: 14 residues. CDR1 SEHNR and CDR2 FQNEAQ come from the germline V gene (reference sequence).

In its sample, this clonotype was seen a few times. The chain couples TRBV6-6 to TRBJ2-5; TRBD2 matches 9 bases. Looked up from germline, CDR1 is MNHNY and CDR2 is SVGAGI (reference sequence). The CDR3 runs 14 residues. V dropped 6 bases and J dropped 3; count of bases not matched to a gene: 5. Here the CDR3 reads CASSPSGTEETQYF. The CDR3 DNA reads TGTGCCAGCAGCCCTAGCGGGACTGAAGAGACCCAGTACTTC.

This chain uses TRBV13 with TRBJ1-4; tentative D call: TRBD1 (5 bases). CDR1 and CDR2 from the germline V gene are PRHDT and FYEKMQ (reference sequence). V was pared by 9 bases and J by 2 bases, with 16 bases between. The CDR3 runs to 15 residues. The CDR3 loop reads CASGRMGTTNEKLFF. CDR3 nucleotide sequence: TGTGCCAGTGGCCGTATGGGGACTACTAATGAAAAACTGTTTTTT.